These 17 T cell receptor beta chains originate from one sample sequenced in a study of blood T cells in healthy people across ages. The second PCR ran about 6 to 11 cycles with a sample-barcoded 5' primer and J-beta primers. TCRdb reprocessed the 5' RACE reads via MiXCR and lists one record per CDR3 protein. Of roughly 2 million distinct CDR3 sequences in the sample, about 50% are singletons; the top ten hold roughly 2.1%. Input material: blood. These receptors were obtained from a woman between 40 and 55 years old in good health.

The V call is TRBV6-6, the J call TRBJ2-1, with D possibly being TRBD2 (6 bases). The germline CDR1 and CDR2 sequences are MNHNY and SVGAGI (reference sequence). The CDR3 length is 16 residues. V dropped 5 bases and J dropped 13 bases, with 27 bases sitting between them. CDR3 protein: CASSNPALADQETQFF. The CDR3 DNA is TGTGCCAGCAGTAACCCGGCTTTAGCGGACCAAGAGACCCAGTTCTTC.

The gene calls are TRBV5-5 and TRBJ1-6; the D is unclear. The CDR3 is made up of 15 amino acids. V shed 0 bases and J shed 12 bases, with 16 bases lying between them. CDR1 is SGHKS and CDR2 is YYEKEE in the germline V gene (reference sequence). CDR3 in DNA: TGTGCCAGCAGCTTGGGTACCTTAATTAGGCAACCCCTCCACTTT. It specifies CASSLGTLIRQPLHF.

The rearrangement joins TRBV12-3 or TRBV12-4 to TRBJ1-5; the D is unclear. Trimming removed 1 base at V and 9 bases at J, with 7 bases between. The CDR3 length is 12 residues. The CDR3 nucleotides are TGTGCCAGCAGTTTAGATCCGGGGCCCCAGCATTTT. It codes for CASSLDPGPQHF.

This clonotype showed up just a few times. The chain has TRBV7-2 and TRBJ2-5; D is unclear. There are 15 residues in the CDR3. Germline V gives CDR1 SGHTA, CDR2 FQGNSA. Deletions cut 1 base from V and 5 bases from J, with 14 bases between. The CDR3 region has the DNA TGTGCCAGCAGCTTAGGGTACGGCCCCGGGGAGACCCAGTACTTC. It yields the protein CASSLGYGPGETQYF.

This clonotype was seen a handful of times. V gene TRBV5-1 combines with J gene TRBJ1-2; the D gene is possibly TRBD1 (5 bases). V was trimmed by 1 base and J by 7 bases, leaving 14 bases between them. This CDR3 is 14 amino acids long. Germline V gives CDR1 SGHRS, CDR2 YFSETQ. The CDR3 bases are TGCGCCAGCAGCTTGAGTAGTCAGGGAAGTGGCTACACCTTC. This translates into CASSLSSQGSGYTF.

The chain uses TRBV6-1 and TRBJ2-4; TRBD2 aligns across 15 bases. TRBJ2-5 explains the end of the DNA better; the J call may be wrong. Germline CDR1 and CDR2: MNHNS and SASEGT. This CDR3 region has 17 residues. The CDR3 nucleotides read TGTGCCAGCAGCATGGGACTAGCGGGGGGAGCCCAGGAGACCCAGTACTTC. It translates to CASSMGLAGGAQETQYF.

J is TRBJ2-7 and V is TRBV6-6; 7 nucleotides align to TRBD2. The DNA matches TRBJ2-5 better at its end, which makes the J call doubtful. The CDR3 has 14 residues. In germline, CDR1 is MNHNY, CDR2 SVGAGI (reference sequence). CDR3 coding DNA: TGTGCCAGCATTTCGGCAGGGAGGGGAGAGACCCAGTACTTC. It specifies CASISAGRGETQYF.

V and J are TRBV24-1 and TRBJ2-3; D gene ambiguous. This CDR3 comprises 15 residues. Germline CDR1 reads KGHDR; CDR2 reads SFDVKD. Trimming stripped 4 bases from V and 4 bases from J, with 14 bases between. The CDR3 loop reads CATSDFAGVSDTQYF. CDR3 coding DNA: TGTGCCACCAGTGACTTCGCCGGAGTGTCAGATACGCAGTATTTT.

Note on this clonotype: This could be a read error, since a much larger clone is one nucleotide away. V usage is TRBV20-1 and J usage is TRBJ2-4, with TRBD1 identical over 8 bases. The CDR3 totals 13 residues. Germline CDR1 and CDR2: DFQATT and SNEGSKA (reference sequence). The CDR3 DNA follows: TGCAGTGCTGGTCAGGGGGCCAAAAGCATTCAGTACTTC. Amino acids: CSAGQGAKSIQYF.

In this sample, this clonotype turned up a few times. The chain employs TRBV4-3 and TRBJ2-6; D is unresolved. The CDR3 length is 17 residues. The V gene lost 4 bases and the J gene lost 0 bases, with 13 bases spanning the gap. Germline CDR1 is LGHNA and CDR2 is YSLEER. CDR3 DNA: TGCGCCAGCAGCCCTGCCCGAGGAAGCTCTGGGGCCAACGTCCTGACTTTC. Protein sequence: CASSPARGSSGANVLTF.

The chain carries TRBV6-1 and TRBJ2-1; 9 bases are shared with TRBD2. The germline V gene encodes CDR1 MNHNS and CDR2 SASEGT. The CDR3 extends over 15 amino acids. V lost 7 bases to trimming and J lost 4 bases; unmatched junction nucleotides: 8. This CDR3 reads CASILSGGRYNEQFF. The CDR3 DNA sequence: TGTGCCAGCATCTTAAGCGGGGGGCGGTACAATGAGCAGTTCTTC.

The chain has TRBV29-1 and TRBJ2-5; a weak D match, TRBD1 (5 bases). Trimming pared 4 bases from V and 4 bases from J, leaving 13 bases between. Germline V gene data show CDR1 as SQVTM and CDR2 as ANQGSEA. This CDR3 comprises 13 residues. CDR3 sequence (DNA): TGCAGCGTTGCCCCACCAGGGCGAGAGACCCAGTACTTC. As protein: CSVAPPGRETQYF.

Written as DNA, the CDR3 is TGTGCCAGCTCTCAGACCAGGCAGTCGAACCCAACCTACGAGCAGTACTTC. This translates into CASSQTRQSNPTYEQYF. V is TRBV18 and J is TRBJ2-4; D is uncertain. The J call is uncertain, as TRBJ2-7 better fits the DNA end. Looked up from germline, CDR1 is KGHSH and CDR2 is LQKENI. CDR3 length: 17 amino acids.

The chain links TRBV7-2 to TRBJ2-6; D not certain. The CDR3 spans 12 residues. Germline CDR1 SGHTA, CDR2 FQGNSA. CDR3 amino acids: CALRPGANVLTF. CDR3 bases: TGTGCTCTAAGGCCTGGGGCCAACGTCCTGACTTTC.

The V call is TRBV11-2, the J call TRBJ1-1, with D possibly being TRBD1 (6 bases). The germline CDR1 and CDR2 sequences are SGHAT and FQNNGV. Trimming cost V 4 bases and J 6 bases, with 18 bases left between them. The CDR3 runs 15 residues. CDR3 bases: TGTGCCAGCAGCTCAATACAGGGTGAGGAAGCTGAAGCTTTCTTT. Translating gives CASSSIQGEEAEAFF.

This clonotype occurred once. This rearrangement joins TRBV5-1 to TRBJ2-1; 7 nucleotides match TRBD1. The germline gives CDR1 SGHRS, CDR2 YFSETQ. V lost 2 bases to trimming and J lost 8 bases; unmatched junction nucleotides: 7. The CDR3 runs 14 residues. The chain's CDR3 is CASSFGDSIDEQFF. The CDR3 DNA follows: TGCGCCAGCAGCTTCGGGGACAGTATTGATGAGCAGTTCTTC. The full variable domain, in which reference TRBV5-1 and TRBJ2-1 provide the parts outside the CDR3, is KAGVTQTPRYLIKTRGQQVTLSCSPISGHRSVSWYQQTPGQGLQFLFEYFSETQRNKGNFPGRFSGRQFSNSRSEMNVSTLELGDSALYLCASSFGDSIDEQFFGPGTRLTVL.

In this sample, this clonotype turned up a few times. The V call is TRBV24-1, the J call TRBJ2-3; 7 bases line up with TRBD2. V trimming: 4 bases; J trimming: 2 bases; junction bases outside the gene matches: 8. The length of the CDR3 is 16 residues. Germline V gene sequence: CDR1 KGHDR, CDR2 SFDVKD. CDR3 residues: CATSDPRSGVTDTQYF. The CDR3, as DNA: TGTGCCACCAGTGACCCCAGGAGCGGGGTCACAGATACGCAGTATTTT.